Here is one T cell receptor (beta chain) with its context. The sample comes from a study of cytotoxic CD8 clonotypes in ibrutinib-treated CLL. Germline loops: CDR1 SNHLY, CDR2 FYNNEI. This CDR3 has 13 residues. The V end was cut by 2 bases, the J end by 3 bases, with 7 bases between. Profiling relied on immunoSEQ multiplex PCR, and the TCRdb table lists in-frame clones only, not all of them. The sample contains about 310,000 clones, approximately 80% of which appear only once. This sequence originates from a human donor with chronic lymphocytic leukemia. V is TRBV2 and J is TRBJ1-1; the D is unclear. This specimen consisted of PBMCs, obtained before ibrutinib treatment. The CDR3 DNA sequence: TGTGCCAGCAGTGAATGGCAGTACACTGAAGCTTTCTTT. Translation gives CASSEWQYTEAFF.